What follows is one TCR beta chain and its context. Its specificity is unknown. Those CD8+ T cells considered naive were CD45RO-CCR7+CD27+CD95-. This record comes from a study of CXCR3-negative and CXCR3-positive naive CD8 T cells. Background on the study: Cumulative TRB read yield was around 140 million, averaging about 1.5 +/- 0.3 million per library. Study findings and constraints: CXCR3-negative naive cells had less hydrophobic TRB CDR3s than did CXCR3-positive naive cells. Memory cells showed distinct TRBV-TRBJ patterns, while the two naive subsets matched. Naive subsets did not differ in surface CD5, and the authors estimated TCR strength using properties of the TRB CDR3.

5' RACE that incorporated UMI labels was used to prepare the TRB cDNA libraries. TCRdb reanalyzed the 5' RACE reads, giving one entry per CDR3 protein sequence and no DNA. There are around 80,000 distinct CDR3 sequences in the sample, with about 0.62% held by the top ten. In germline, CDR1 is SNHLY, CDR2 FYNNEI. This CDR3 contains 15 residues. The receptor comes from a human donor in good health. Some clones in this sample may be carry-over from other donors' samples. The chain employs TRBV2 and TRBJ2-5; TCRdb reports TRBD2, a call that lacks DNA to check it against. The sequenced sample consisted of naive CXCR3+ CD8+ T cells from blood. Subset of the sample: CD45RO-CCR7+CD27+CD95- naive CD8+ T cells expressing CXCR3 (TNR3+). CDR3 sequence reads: CASSDPGLAEETQYF.